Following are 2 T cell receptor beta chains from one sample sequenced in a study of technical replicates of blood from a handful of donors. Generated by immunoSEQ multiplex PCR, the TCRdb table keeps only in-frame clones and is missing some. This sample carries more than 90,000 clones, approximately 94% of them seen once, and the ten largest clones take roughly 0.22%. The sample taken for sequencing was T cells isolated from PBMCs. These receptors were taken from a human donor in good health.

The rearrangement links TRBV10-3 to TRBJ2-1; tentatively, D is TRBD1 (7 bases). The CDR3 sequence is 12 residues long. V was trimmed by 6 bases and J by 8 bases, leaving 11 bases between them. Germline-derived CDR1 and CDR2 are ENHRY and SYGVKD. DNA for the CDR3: TGTGCCATCAGCCCCAGGGGGGATGAGCAGTTCTTC. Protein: CAISPRGDEQFF.

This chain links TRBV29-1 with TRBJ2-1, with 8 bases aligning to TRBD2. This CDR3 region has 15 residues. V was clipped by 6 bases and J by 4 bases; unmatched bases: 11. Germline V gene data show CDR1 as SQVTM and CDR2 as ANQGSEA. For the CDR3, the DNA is TGCAGCGTACCCTCGGGGTTAGCGGGGTACAATGAGCAGTTCTTC. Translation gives CSVPSGLAGYNEQFF.